The 3 T cell receptor beta chains given below trace back to one sample, sequenced in a study of T cell repertoires in cytomegalovirus infection. A single record per CDR3 protein comes from TCRdb applying MiXCR to the reads. The table has 200,000 or so distinct CDR3 sequences, 30% to 45% seen once. These receptors have no identified antigens. The input for sequencing was CD8+ T cells from cultured PBMCs, taken from culture after CMV antigen stimulation. These receptors were collected from a human donor in good health (CMV status not recorded). Some clones in this sample may be carry-over from other donors' samples.

The rearrangement links TRBV7-6 to TRBJ2-7; the match to TRBD1 covers 9 bases. The CDR3 has 16 residues. Unmatched junction bases numbered 13, after V lost 5 bases and J lost 5 bases. Germline CDR1 SGHVS, CDR2 FNYEAQ. Here the CDR3 reads CASSPPLGQGMNEQYF. The CDR3 region has the DNA TGTGCCAGCAGCCCCCCCTTGGGACAGGGAATGAACGAGCAGTACTTC. The full variable domain, its missing parts supplied by reference TRBV7-6 and TRBJ2-7, is GAGVSQSPRYKVTKRGQDVALRCDPISGHVSLYWYRQALGQGPEFLTYFNYEAQQDKSGLPNDRFSAERPEGSISTLTIQRTEQRDSAMYRCASSPPLGQGMNEQYFGPGTRLTVT.

The sample holds a few counts of this clonotype. This chain uses TRBV20-1 with TRBJ2-5, with TRBD2 matching over 8 bases. This CDR3 has 17 amino acids. The V gene's germline CDR1 is DFQATT and CDR2 SNEGSKA (reference sequence). Trimming cost V 1 base and J 1 base; bases outside gene matches: 11. DNA for the CDR3: TGCAGTGCTAGAGGGGGCCTCACGGGAGGGTTCCAAGAGACCCAGTACTTC. Translation gives CSARGGLTGGFQETQYF.

The rearrangement joins TRBV5-6 to TRBJ2-2, with D maybe TRBD2 (7 bases). The germline gives CDR1 SGHDT, CDR2 YYEEEE. The CDR3 consists of 16 residues. Trimming took 4 bases from V and 5 from J, leaving 18 bases between them. In nucleotides, the CDR3 is TGTGCCAGCAGCCCCCCCGGGGGGCGAAGAACCGGGGAGCTGTTTTTT. Translated: CASSPPGGRRTGELFF.